Listed below are T cell receptor beta chains from one sample, sequenced in a study of blood T cell repertoires in COVID-19. TCRdb's table, derived via immunoSEQ multiplex PCR, lists solely in-frame clones and lacks some. The sample holds around 130,000 clones; roughly 86% are singletons and the top ten take about 13%. Sample: peripheral blood. The receptors were sampled from a human donor in a cohort sampled during active COVID-19. The conserved cysteine and the conserved F or W are not part of the CDR3 here. Expanded clones get a size class; other rows say once, few or many, or leave the size out.

TRBJ2-2	TRBV4-1	NA	ASSQAPGEGSGELF
TRBJ2-7	TRBV7-9	NA	ASSLGQASSYEQY
TRBJ1-1	TRBV7-9	once	ASSSTGGNTEAF
TRBJ2-3	TRBV29-1	NA	SVNRGGDTQY
TRBJ2-7	TRBV27	NA	ASSSGTSPTRQY
TRBJ1-6	TRBV7-9	NA	ASSLYGGPKGDNSPLH
TRBJ2-5	TRBV5-6	NA	ASSLQGLETQY
TRBJ1-1	TRBV6-5	NA	ASSRGQGDTEAF
TRBJ1-6	TRBV5-1	NA	ASSPETGNHNSPLH
TRBJ1-1	TRBV10-3	NA	AISDQQGAGENTEAF
TRBJ2-7	TRBV6-1	NA	ASSEMEGLGQY
TRBJ1-5	TRBV7-9	NA	ASSLVGSNQPQH
TRBJ1-1	TRBV5-6	NA	ASSLAGKNTEAF
TRBJ1-4	TRBV6-5	NA	ASSVNTGAAEKLF
TRBJ2-7	TRBV27	NA	ASGREAKGLEQY
TRBJ2-6	TRBV7-8	NA	ASSLVGQGARTGANVLT
TRBJ2-1	TRBV6-5	NA	ASRERGDRGNEQF
TRBJ1-1	TRBV7-9	NA	ASSLQGTNTEAF
TRBJ1-6	TRBV28	NA	ASSLTGQGNSPLH
TRBJ1-2	TRBV10-3	NA	AISEGQDANYGYT
TRBJ1-4	TRBV6-5	NA	ASRGRITDEKLF
TRBJ1-3	TRBV6-1	NA	ASSEAHGGSSGNTIY
TRBJ2-5	TRBV6-6	NA	ASSYSKQVRSETQY
TRBJ2-7	TRBV21-1	once	ASPPVLEQY
TRBJ2-1	TRBV3-1/TRBV3-2	NA	ASLQTSGGRNEQF
TRBJ2-1	TRBV6-5	NA	ASSYSVAGGAWEQF
TRBJ2-4	TRBV10-2	NA	ASSESLGGNTGAKNIQY
TRBJ2-1	TRBV25-1	NA	ASSDRPKLARYPNEQF
TRBJ1-2	TRBV7-8	NA	ASSLGRGGNGYT
TRBJ1-2	TRBV6-5	NA	ASSYDRQYGYT
TRBJ1-2	TRBV18	NA	ASSPLQDYGYT
TRBJ1-1	TRBV4-1	few	ASSQSDEAF
TRBJ1-5	TRBV12-5	NA	ASGFRGNQPQH
TRBJ1-4	TRBV20-1	NA	SASPGQGINEKLF
TRBJ2-7	TRBV18	NA	ASSPPRGQDRYHEQY
TRBJ1-4	TRBV5-1	NA	ASSLAGVGVGEKLF
TRBJ1-1	TRBV29-1	NA	SAQDTEAF
TRBJ1-2	TRBV13	NA	ASSLQEGFYT
TRBJ1-1	TRBV6-5	NA	ASSYSIPSILTEAF
TRBJ2-7	TRBV6-6	few	ASSYGTGNAEQY
TRBJ2-3	TRBV3-1/TRBV3-2	NA	ASSLSSSSTDTQY
TRBJ2-3	TRBV13	few	ASSAGGTTDTQY
TRBJ2-2	TRBV19	NA	ASSMAGGNTGELF
TRBJ2-1	TRBV5-1	NA	ASSLASGVSNEQF
TRBJ2-3	TRBV6-2/TRBV6-3	NA	ASSYPQHTDTQY
TRBJ2-1	TRBV19	NA	ASSTANSGTGADNEQF
TRBJ1-6	TRBV27	few	ASREEGSSYNSPLH
TRBJ1-1	TRBV7-2	NA	ASRPIWTGASNTEAF
TRBJ2-3	TRBV15	once	ATSRTGFADTQY
TRBJ1-2	TRBV3-1/TRBV3-2	once	ASSQADRGNYGYT